This T cell receptor beta chain was recorded in a study of shared clonotypes between healthy human individuals (dated by TCRdb to 2020 to 2021). About the study as a whole: A few men and two women, aged 18 to 49 years, made up the cohort. Per donor, three plates each were used for CD4 naive and CD4 memory, two for CD8 naive, and one for CD8 memory. To estimate repertoire size and how much clonotype sharing occurs between individuals, the study deeply sequenced the blood TCR repertoires of several healthy adults. To increase sequencing depth and limit assay-specific biases, different laboratories used diverse techniques to prepare libraries and sequence TCR repertoires. Between about 0.94 and 8.9 billion PBMCs per donor were obtained by leukapheresis. Findings and caveats that apply to the study as a whole: Based on pairwise subsampling, the degree of clonotype sharing among donors was expected to be affected by sequencing depth. The small number of donors limited the genetic and exposure-history diversity represented. Incomplete sequencing was indicated by rarefaction of sorted-subset datasets, despite the large sequencing depth. Larger estimated clonotype richness was generally found for naive subsets than for memory subsets. Sampling was limited to blood, and TCR repertoires in tissue likely differ from TCR repertoires in blood. Clonotypes shared by all four sorted-subset donors showed higher generation probabilities than non-shared clonotypes. Across a few donors, approximately 4.6% of naive CD4, roughly 3.3% of naive CD8, 2% to 2.5% of memory CD4, and 0.4% to 0.45% of memory CD8 clonotypes were shared.

Reading from cysteine to phenylalanine, the CDR3 counts 20 amino acids. Solely the CDR3 DNA is kept, with 60 bases framed from the first base. Trimming at the junction amounts to 5 bases on V and 6 bases on J, and the germline ends lie 35 bases apart. From a lookup of the germline V gene (reference sequence), CDR1 and CDR2 are GTSNPN and SVGIG. CD8 naive samples consisted of CD45RO-negative cells that were positively selected for CCR7, yielding a CD45RA+CCR7+ population without TemRA cells. The donors were healthy, HIV-negative adults with no recently reported acute infections or vaccinations. All donors were Caucasian adults living in Nashville, Tennessee, USA. After blood collection by leukapheresis, PBMCs were isolated using Ficoll-Histopaque density gradient centrifugation and then cryopreserved in the vapor phase of liquid nitrogen. Analytical flow cytometry was used to check the purity and quantity of each magnetically sorted T cell population. Genomic DNA was isolated from each sorted fraction and quantified by UV absorbance on a Nanodrop 2000c.

This clone was observed once. Its binding antigen is unknown. Per-base qualities were not stored, and no clone one base away is much larger. Using the deep immunoSEQ assay, multiplex PCR amplified TCR CDR3 regions from genomic DNA. Extracted genomic DNA from each cell subset was spread evenly across all wells of several immunoSEQ 96-well plates, with each plate serving as a replicate. For sorted subsets, around 200 ng genomic DNA, equal to about 30,000 T cell genomes, was loaded into each replicate PCR. The purified libraries were quantified using a Qubit 3.0 fluorometer, sized with a Bioanalyzer 2100, and then quantified again using the KAPA Library Quantification kit. Each immunoSEQ 96-well plate was sequenced on its own single-read 150-cycle Illumina NextSeq 550 flow cell. The study's processing was this. Because the immunoSEQ output included only junctional sequences and no quality scores, the filtering could not be the same as the filtering used for full-length reads. Sequences were annotated with PyIR, a Python wrapper for IgBLAST v1.9, using IMGT germline references to assign V/J genes and CDR3. Reads were filtered out if the reads had weak V/J assignments (E-value above 1e-6), no CDR3, stop codons, out-of-frame junctions, or ambiguous translated residues. V3J clonotypes were defined by identical inferred V gene, J gene, and CDR3 amino acid sequence. To compute the percentage overlap between repertoires, the number of shared unique clonotypes was divided by the size of the smaller repertoire. Richness of each repertoire was evaluated using RTK rarefaction, the Chao1 estimator, and Recon v2.1 estimates of unobserved clonotypes. Generation probabilities were computed with OLGA for all TCRbeta clonotypes obtained by the gDNA method from a handful of donors. This immuneACCESS table, as held by TCRdb, lists in-frame sequences with V and J called but not all clones. Of the missing ones, under half trace to an unresolved V gene in checked studies; the others have no known cause. For V, J and clone size, that table is used; D and trimming come from the DNA. This sample holds about 2.1 million clones; about 93% were observed only once. In total, the top ten clones hold 1.5% to 2% of the sample.

The rearrangement joined TRBV30 to TRBJ1-5; TRBD1 is a weak D gene call, 6 bases matching. This TCR was recovered from a man aged 18 to 29 in good health. Some clones in this sample may be carry-over from other donors' samples. Sequenced material: naive CD8+ T cells from PBMCs. Sample cell subset or site, as interpreted from the label and publication: CD45RA+CCR7+. The bases read TGTGCCTGGTGCCGGGTCGTAGGGGGACACGCAGGGGCCGTGGGTCAGCCCCAGCATTTT. This sequence encodes CAWCRVVGGHAGAVGQPQHF.